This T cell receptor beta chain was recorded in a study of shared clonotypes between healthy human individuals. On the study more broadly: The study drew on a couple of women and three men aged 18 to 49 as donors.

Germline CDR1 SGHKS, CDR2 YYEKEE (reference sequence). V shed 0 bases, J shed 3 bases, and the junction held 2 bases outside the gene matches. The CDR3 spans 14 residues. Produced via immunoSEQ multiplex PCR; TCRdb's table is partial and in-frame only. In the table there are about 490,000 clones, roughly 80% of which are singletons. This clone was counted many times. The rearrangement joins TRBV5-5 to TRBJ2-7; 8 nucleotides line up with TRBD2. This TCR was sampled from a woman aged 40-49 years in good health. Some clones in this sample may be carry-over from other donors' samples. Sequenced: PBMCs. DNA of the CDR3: TGTGCCAGCAGCTTGGTCAGCGGGAGCTACGAGCAGTACTTC. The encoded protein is CASSLVSGSYEQYF.